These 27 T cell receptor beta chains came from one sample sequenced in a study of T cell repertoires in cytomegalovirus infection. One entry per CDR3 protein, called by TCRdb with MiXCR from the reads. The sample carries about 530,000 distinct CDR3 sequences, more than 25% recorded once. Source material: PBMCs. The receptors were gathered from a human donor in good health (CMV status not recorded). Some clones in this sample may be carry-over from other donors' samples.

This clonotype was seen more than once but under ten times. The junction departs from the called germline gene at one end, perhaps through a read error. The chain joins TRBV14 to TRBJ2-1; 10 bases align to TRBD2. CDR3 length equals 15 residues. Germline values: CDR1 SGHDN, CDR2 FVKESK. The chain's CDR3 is CASSPQGTSAVPGGF. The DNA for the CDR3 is TGTGCCAGCAGCCCCCAGGGGACTAGCGCCGTTCCCGGGGGCTTC.

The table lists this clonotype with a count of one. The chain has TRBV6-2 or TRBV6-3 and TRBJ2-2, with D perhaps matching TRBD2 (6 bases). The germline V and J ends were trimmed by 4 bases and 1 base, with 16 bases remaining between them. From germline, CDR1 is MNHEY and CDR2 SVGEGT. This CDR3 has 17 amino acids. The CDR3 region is CASSSLTSGWNTGELFF. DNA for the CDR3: TGTGCCAGCAGTTCCCTAACCAGCGGGTGGAACACCGGGGAGCTGTTTTTT.

CDR3 in DNA: TGTGCCAGCACCTTCTTTTTAATCGAGGCGCAGTATTTT. It is translated as CASTFFLIEAQYF. This chain links TRBV12-3 or TRBV12-4 with TRBJ2-3; D gene uncertain. There are 13 residues in the CDR3. V dropped 7 bases and J dropped 10 bases, with 18 bases sitting between them.

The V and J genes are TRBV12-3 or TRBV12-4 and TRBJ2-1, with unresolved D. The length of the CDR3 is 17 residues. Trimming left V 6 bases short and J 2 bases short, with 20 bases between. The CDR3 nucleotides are TGTGCCAGCAGCCGCGATCCCGGGCCTGGGGCCTACAATGAGCAGTTCTTC. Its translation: CASSRDPGPGAYNEQFF.

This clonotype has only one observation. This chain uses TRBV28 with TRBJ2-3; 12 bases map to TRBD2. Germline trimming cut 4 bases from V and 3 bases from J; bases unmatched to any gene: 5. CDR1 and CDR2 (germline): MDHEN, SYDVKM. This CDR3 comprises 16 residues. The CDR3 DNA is TGTGCCAGCAGTTCGGCGACTAGCGGGAGTACAGATACGCAGTATTTT. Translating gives CASSSATSGSTDTQYF.

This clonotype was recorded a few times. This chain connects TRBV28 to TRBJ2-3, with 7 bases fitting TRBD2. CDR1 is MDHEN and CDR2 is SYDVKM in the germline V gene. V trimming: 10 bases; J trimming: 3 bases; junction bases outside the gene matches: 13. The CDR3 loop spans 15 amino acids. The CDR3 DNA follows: TGTGCCACCCAGAGTCGCGGAGCGGGGACAGATACGCAGTATTTT. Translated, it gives CATQSRGAGTDTQYF.

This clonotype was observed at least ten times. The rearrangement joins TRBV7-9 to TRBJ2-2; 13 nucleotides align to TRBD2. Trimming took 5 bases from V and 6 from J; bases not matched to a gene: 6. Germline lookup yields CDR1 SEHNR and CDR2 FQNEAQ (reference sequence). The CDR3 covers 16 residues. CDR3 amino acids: CASSDTSGRAPGELFF. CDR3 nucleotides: TGTGCCAGCAGCGATACTAGCGGGAGGGCCCCCGGGGAGCTGTTTTTT.

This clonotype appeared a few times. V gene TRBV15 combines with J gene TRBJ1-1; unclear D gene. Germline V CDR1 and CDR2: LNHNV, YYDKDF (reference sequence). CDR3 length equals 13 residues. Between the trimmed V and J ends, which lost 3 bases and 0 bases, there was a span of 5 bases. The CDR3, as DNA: TGTGCCACCAGCAGCGGCATGAACACTGAAGCTTTCTTT. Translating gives CATSSGMNTEAFF.

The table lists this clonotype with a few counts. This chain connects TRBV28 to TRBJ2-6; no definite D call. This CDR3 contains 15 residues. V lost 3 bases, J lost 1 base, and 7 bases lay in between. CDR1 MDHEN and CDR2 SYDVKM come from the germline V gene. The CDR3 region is CASSFSWSGANVLTF. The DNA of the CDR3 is TGTGCCAGCAGTTTTTCGTGGTCTGGGGCCAACGTCCTGACTTTC.

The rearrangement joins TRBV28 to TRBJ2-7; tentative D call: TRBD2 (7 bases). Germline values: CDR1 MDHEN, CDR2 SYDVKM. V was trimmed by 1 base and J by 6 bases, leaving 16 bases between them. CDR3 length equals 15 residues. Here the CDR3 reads CASSLSSRGGVEQYF. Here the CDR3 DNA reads TGTGCCAGCAGTTTATCCTCCAGGGGAGGGGTCGAGCAGTACTTC.

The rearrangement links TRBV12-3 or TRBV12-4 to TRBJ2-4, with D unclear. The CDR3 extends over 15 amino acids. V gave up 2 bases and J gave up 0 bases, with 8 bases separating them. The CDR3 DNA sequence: TGTGCCAGCAGTTTACTGACCGCAGCCAAAAACATTCAGTACTTC. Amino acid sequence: CASSLLTAAKNIQYF.

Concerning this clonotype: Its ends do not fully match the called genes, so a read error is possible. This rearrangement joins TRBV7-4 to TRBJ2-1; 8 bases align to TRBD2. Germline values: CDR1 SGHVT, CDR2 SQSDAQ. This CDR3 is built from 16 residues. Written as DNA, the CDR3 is TGTGCCAGCAGCTTAGTCAGGACTAGCTCCAACAATGAGCAGTTCTTC. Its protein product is CASSLVRTSSNNEQFF.

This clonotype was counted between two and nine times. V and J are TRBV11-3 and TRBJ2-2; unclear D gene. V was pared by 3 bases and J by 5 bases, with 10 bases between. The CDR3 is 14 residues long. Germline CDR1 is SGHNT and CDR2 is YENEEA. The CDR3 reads CASSFRVGTGELFF. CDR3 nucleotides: TGTGCCAGCAGCTTCCGGGTTGGGACCGGGGAGCTGTTTTTT. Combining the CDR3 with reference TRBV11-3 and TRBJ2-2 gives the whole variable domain EAGVVQSPRYKIIEKKQPVAFWCNPISGHNTLYWYLQNLGQGPELLIRYENEEAVDDSQLPKDRFSAERLKGVDSTLKIQPAELGDSAVYLCASSFRVGTGELFFGEGSRLTVL.

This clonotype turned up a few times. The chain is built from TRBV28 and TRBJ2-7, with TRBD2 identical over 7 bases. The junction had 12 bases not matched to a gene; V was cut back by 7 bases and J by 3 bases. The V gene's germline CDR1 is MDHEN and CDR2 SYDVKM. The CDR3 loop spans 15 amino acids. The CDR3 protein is CASNSPGPGGYEQYF. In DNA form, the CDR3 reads TGTGCCAGCAATTCCCCAGGTCCGGGAGGCTACGAGCAGTACTTC. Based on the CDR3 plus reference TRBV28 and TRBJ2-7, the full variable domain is DVKVTQSSRYLVKRTGEKVFLECVQDMDHENMFWYRQDPGLGLRLIYFSYDVKMKEKGDIPEGYSVSREKKERFSLILESASTNQTSMYLCASNSPGPGGYEQYFGPGTRLTVT.

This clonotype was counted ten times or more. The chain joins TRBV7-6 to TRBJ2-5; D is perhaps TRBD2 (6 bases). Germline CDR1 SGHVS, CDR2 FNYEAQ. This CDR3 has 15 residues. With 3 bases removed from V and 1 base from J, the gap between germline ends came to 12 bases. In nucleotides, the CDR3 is TGTGCCAGCAGCTTGTTTAGCGGAGCCCAAGAGACCCAGTACTTC. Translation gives CASSLFSGAQETQYF.

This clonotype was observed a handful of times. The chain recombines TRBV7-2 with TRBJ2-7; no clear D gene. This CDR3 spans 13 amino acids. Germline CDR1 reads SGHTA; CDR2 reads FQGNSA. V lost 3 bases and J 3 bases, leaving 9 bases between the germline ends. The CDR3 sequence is CASSFSPSYEQYV. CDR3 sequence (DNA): TGTGCCAGCAGCTTTAGTCCCAGCTACGAGCAGTACGTC.

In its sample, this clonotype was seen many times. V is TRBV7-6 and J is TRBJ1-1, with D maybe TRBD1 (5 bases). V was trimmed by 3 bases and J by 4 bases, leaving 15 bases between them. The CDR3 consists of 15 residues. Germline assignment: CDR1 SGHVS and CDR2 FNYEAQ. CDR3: CASSFSTGLSTEAFF. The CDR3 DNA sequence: TGTGCCAGCAGCTTTAGCACAGGACTCAGCACTGAAGCTTTCTTT.

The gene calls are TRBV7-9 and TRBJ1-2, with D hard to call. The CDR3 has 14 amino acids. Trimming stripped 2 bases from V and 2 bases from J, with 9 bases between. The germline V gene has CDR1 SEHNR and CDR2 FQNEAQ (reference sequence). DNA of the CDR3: TGTGCCAGCAGCTTATCGGGAGAGAACTATGGCTACACCTTC. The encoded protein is CASSLSGENYGYTF.

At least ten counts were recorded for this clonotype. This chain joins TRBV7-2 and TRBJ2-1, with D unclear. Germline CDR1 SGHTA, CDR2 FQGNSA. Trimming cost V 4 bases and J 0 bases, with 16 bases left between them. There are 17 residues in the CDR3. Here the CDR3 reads CASSSTMTLLSYNEQFF. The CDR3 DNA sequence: TGTGCCAGCAGCTCCACTATGACTCTCCTCTCCTACAATGAGCAGTTCTTC. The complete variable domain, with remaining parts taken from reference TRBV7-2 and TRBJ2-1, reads GAGVSQSPSNKVTEKGKDVELRCDPISGHTALYWYRQSLGQGLEFLIYFQGNSAPDKSGLPSDRFSAERTGGSVSTLTIQRTQQEDSAVYLCASSSTMTLLSYNEQFFGPGTRLTVL.

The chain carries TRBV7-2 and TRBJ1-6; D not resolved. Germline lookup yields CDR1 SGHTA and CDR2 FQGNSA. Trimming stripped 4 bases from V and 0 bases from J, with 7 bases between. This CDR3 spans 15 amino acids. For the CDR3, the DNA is TGTGCCAGCAGCTCATCTAACTCCTATAATTCACCCCTCCACTTT. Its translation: CASSSSNSYNSPLHF.

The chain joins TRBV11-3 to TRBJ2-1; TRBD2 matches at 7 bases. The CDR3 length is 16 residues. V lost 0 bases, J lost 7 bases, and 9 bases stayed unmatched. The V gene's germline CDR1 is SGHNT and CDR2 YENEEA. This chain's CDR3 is CASSLEASGVRNEQFF. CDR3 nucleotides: TGTGCCAGCAGCTTAGAGGCTAGCGGAGTTCGGAATGAGCAGTTCTTC.

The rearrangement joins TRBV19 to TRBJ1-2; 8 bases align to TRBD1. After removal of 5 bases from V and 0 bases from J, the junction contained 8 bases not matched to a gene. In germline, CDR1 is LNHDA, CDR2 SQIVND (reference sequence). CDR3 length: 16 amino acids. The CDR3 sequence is CASSVWGTGSNYGYTF. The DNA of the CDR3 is TGTGCCAGTAGTGTCTGGGGGACAGGCTCTAACTATGGCTACACCTTC.

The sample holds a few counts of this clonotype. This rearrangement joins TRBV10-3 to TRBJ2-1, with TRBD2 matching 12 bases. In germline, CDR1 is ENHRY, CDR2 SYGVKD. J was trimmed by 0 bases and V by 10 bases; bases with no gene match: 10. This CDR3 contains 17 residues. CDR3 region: CATLAGGARSSYNEQFF. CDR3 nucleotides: TGTGCCACGCTAGCGGGAGGGGCCAGGAGCTCCTACAATGAGCAGTTCTTC.

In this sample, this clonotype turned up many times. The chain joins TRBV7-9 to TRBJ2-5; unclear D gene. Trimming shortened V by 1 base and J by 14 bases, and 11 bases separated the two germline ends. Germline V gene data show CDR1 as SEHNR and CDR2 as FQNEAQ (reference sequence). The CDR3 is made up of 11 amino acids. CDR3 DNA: TGTGCCAGCAGCTTAGACATCGACCCCTACTTC. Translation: CASSLDIDPYF.

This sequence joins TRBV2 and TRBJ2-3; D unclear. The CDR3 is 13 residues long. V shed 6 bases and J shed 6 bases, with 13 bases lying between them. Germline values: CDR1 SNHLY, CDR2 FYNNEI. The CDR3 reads CASSRPGSDTQYF. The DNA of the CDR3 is TGTGCCAGCAGCCGACCAGGTTCGGATACGCAGTATTTT.

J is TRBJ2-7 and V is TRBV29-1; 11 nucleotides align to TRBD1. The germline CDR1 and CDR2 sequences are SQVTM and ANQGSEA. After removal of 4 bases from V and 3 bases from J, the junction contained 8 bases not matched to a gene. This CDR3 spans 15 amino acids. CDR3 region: CSVGVGTGGNYEQYF. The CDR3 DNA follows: TGCAGCGTTGGGGTAGGGACAGGGGGGAACTACGAGCAGTACTTC.

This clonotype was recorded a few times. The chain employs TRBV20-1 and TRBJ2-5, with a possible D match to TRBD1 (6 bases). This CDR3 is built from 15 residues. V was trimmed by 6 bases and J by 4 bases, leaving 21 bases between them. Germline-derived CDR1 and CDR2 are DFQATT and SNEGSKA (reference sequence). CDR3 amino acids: CSATRAGVERETQYF. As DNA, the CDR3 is TGCAGTGCCACCCGGGCAGGGGTTGAGAGAGAGACCCAGTACTTC.